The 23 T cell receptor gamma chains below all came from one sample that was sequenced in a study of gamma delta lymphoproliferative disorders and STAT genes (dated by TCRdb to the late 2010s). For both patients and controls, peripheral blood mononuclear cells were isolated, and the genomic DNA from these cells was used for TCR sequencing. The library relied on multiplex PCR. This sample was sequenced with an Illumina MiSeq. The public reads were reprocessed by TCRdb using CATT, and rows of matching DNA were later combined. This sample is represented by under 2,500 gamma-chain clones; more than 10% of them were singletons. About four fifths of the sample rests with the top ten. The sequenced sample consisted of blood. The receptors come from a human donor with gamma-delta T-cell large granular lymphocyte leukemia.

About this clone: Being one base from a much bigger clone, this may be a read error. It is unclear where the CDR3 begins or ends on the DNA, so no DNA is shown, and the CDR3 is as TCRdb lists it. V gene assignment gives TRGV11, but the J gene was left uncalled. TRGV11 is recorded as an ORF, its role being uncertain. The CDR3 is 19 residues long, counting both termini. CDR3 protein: CTTVPAGLGTGFTSWFKIF.

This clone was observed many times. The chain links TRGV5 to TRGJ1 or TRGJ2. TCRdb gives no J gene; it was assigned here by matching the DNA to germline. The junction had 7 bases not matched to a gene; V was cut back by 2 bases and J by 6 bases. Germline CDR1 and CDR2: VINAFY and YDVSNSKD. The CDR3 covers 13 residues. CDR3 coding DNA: TGTGCCACCTGGGACATCCCCGGTTATAAGAAACTCTTT. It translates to CATWDIPGYKKLF.

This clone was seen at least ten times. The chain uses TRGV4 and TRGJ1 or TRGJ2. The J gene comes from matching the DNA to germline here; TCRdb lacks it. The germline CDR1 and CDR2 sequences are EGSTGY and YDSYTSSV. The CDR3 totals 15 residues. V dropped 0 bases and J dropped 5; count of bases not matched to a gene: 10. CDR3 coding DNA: TGTGCCACCTGGGATGGGCCTTTGCCGGATTATAAGAAACTCTTT. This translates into CATWDGPLPDYKKLF.

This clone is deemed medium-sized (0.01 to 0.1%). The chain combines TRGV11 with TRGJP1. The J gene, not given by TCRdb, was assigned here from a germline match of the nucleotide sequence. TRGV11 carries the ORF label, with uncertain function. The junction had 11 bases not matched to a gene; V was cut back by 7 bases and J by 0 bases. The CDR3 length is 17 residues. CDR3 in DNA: TGTGCCTGCTGGATCAAAATTCCCTATACCACTGGTTGGTTCAAGATATTT. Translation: CACWIKIPYTTGWFKIF.

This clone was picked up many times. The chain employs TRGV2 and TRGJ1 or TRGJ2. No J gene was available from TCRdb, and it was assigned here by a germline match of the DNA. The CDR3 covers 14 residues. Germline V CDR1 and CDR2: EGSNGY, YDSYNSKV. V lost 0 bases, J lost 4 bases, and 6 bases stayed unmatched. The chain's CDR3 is CATWDGSQYYKKLF. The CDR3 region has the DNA TGTGCCACCTGGGACGGGTCCCAATATTATAAGAAACTCTTT.

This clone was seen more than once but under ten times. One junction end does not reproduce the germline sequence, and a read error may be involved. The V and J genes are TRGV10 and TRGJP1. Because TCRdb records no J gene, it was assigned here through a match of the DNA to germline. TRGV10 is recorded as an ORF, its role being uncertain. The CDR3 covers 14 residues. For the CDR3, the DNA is TGCGCGGGATTTTGCCCCACCACTGGTTGGTTCAAGATATTT. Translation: CAGFCPTTGWFKIF.

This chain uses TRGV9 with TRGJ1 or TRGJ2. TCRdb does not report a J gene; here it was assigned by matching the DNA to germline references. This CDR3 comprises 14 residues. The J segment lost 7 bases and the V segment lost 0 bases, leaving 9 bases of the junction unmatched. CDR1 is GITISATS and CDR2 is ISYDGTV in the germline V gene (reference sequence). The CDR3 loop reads CALWEVISRYKKLF. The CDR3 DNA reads TGTGCCTTGTGGGAGGTGATAAGTAGGTATAAGAAACTCTTT.

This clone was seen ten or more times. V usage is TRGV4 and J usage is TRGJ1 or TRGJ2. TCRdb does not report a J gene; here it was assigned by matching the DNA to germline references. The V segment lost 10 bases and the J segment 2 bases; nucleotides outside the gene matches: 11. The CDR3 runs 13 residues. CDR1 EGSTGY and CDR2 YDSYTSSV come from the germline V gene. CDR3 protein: CATLLLYYYKKLF. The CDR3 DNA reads TGTGCCACGCTCCTTCTCTATTATTATAAGAAACTCTTT.

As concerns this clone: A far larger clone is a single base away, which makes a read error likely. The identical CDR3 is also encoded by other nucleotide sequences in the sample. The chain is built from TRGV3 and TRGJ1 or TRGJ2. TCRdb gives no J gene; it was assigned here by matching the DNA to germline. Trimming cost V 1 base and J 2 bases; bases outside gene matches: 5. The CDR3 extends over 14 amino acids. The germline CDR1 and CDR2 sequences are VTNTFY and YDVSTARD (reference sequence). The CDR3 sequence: CATWDRPDYYKKLF. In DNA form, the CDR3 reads TGTGCCACCTGGGACAGACCGGATTATTATAAGAAACTCTTT.

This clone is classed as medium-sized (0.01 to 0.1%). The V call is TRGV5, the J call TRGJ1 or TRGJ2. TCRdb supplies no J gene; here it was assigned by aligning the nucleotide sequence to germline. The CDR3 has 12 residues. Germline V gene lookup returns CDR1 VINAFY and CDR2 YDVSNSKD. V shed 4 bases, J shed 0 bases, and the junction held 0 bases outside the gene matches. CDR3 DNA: TGTGCCACCTGGGAGAATTATTATAAGAAACTCTTT. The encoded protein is CATWENYYKKLF.

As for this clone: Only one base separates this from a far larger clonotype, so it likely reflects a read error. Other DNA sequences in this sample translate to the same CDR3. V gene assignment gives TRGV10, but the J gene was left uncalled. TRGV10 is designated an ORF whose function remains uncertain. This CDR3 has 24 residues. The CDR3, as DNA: TGTGCTGCGTGGGATTATAAATTCATTGCCCTAAAATTCGATTCATATACCACTGGTTGGTTCAAGCTATTT. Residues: CAAWDYKFIALKFDSYTTGWFKLF.

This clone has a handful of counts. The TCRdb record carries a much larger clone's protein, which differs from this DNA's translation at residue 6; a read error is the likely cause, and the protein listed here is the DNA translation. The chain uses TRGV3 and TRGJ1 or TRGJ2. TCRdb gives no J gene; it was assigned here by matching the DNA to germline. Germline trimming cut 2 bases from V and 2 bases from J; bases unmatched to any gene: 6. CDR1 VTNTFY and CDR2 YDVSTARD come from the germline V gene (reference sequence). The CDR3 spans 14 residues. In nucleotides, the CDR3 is TGTGCCACCTGGGACAAGCCGGATTATTATAAGAAACTCTTT. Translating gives CATWDKPDYYKKLF.

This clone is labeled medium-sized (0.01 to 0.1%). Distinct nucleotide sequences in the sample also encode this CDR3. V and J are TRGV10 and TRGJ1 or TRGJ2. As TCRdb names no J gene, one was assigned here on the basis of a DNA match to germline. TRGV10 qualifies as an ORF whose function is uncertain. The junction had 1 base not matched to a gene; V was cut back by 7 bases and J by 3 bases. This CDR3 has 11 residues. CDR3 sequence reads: CAAWSYYKKLF. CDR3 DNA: TGTGCTGCGTGGTCTTATTATAAGAAACTCTTT.

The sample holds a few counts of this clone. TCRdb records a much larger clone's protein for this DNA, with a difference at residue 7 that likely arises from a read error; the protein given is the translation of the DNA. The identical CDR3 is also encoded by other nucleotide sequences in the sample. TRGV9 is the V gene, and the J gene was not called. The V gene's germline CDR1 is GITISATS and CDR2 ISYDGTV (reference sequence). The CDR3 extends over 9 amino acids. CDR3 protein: CALERGNLF. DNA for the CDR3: TGTGCCTTGGAGAGGGGGAATCTCTTT.

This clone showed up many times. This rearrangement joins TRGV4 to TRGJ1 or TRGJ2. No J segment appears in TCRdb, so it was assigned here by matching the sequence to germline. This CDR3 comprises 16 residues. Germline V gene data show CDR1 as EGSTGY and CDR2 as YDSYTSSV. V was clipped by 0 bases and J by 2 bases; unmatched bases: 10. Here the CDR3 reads CATWDGPFEYYYKKLF. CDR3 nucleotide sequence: TGTGCCACCTGGGATGGGCCCTTCGAGTATTATTATAAGAAACTCTTT.

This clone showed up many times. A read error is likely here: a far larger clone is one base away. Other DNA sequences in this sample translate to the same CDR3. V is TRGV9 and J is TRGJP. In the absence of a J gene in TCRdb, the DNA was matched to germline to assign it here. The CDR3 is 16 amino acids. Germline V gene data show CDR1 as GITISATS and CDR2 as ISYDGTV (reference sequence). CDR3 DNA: TGTGCCTTGTGGGAGGTGCGAGAGTTGGGCAAAAAGATCAAGGTATTT. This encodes CALWEVRELGKKIKVF.

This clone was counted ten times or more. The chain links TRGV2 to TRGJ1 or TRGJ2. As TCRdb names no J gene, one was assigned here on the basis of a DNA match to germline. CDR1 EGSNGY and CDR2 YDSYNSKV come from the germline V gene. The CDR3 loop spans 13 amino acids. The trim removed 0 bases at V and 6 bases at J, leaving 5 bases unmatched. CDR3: CATWDGKGYKKLF. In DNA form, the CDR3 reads TGTGCCACCTGGGACGGGAAGGGTTATAAGAAACTCTTT.

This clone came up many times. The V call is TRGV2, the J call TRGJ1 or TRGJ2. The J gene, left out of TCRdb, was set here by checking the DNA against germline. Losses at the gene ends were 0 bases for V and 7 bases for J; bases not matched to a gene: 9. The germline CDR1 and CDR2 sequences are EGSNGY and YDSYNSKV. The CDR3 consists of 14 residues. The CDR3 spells CATWDGRVEYKKLF. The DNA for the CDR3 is TGTGCCACCTGGGACGGGCGGGTGGAATATAAGAAACTCTTT.

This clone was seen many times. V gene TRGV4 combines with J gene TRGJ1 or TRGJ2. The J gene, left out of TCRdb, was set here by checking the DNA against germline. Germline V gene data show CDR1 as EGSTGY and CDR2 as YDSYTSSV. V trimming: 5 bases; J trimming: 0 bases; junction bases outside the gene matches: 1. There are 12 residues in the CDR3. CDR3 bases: TGTGCCACCTGGGGGAATTATTATAAGAAACTCTTT. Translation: CATWGNYYKKLF.

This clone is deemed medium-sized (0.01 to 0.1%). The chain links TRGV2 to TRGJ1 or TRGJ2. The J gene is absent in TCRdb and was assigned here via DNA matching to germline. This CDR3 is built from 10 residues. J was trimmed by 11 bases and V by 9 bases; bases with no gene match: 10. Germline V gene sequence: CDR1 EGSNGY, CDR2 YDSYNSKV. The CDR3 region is CATRRGEKLF. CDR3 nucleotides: TGTGCCACCAGGAGGGGGGAGAAACTCTTT.

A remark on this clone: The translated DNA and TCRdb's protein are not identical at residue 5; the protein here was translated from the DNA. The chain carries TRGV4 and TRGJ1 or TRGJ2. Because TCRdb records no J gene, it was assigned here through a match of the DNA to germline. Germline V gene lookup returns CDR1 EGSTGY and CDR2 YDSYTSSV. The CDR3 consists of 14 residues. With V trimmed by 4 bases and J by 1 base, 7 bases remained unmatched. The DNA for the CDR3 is TGTGCCACCTGGGAACCTTTCAATTATTATAAGAAACTCTTT. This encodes CATWEPFNYYKKLF.

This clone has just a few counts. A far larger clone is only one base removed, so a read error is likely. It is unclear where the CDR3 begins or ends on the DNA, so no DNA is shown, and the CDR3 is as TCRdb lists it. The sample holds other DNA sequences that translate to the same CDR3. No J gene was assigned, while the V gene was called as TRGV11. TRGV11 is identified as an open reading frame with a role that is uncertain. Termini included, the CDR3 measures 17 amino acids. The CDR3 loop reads CTTVPAGLVPLFYKKLF.

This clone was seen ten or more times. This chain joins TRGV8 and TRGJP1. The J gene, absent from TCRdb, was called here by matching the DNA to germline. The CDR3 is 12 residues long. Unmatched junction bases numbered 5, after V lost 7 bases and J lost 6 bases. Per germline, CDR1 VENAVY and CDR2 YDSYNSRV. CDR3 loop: CATCRAGWFKIF. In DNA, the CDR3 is TGTGCCACCTGTAGGGCTGGTTGGTTCAAGATATTT.